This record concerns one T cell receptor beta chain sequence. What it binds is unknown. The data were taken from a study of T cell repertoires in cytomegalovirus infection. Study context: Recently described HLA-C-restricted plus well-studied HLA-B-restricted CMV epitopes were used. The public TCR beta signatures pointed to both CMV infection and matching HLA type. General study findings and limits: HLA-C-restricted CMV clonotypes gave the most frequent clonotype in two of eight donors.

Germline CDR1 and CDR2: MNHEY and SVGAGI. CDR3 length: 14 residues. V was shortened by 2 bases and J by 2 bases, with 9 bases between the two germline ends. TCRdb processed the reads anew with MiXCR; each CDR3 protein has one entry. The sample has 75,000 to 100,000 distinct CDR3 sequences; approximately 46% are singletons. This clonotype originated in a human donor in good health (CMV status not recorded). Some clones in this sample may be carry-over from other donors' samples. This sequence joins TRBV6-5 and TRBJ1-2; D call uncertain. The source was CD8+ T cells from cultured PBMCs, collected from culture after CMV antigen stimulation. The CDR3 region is CASSYTRRNYGYTF. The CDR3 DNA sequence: TGTGCCAGCAGTTACACCAGAAGGAACTATGGCTACACCTTC.